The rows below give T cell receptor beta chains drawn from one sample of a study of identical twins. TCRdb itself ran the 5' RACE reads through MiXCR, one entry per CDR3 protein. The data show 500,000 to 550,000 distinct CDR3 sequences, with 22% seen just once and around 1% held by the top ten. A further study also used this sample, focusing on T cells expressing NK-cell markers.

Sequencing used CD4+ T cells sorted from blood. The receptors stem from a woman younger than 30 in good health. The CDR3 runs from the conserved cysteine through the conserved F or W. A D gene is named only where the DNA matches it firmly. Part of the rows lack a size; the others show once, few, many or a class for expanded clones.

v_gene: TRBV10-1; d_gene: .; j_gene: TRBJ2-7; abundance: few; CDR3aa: CASSESGVPYEQYF; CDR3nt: TGCGCCAGCAGTGAGTCCGGCGTCCCCTACGAGCAGTACTTC
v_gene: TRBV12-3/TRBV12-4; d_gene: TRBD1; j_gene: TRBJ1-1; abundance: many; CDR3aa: CASRDRGYTEAFF; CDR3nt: TGTGCCAGCAGGGACAGGGGATACACTGAAGCTTTCTTT
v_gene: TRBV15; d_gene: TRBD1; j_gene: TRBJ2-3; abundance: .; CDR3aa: CATSRDRGTGGSASTDTQYF; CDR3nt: TGTGCCACCAGCAGAGACCGAGGTACAGGGGGAAGTGCTAGCACAGATACGCAGTATTTT
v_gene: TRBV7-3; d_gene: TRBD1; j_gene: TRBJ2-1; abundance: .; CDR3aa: CAITHDRDRDYHSYNEQFF; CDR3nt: TGTGCCATCACCCACGACCGGGACAGGGACTATCACTCCTACAATGAGCAGTTCTTC
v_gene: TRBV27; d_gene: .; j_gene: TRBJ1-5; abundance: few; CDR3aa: CASSARAHQPQHF; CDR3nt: TGTGCCAGCAGTGCCCGGGCCCATCAGCCCCAGCATTTT
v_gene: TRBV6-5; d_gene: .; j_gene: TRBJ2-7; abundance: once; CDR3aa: CEGPRKQYF; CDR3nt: TGTGAGGGGCCCCGCAAGCAGTACTTC
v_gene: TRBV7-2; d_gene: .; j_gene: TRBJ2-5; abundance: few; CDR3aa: CASSLFLSGETQYF; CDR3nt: TGTGCCAGCAGCTTATTCCTCTCCGGGGAGACCCAGTACTTC
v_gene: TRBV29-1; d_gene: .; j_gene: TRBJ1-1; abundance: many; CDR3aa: CSGSRDTEAFF; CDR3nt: TGCAGCGGGTCGAGGGACACTGAAGCTTTCTTT
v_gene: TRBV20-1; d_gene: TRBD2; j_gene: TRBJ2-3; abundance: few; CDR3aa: CSARGYPKREGEWDTQYF; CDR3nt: TGCAGTGCTAGAGGCTATCCTAAGCGGGAGGGCGAATGGGATACGCAGTATTTT
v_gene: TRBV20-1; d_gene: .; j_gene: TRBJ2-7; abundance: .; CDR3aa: CSARRDTYEQYF; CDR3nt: TGCAGTGCTAGGAGGGACACCTACGAGCAGTACTTC
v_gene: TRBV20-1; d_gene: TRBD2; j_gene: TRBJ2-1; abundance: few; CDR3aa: CSATLAGGLDEQFF; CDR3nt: TGCAGTGCTACCTTAGCGGGGGGGTTGGATGAGCAGTTCTTC
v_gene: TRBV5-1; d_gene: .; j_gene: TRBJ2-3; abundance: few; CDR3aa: CASSLGQPEITQYF; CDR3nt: TGCGCCAGCAGCTTGGGACAGCCTGAAATTACGCAGTATTTT
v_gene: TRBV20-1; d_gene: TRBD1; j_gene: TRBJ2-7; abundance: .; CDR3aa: CSAQGAVGYEQYF; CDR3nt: TGCAGTGCTCAGGGGGCCGTGGGGTACGAGCAGTACTTC
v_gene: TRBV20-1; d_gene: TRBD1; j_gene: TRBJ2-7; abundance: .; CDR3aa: CSAWGTGGYEQYF; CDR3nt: TGCAGTGCGTGGGGGACAGGGGGGTACGAGCAGTACTTC
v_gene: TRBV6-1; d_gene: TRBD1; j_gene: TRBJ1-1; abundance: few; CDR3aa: CASTRGTGVMDTEAFF; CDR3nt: TGTGCCAGCACTAGAGGGACAGGGGTAATGGACACTGAAGCTTTCTTT
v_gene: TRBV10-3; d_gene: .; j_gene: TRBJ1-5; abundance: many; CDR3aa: CAISRDGHQPQHF; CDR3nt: TGTGCCATCAGCCGGGACGGCCATCAGCCCCAGCATTTT
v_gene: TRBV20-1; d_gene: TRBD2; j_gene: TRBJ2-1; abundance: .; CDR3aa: CSAREGGRIYNEQFF; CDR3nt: TGCAGTGCTAGAGAGGGCGGGAGGATTTACAATGAGCAGTTCTTC
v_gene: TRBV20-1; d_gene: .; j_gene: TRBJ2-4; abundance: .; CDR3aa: CSASKLLAKNIQYF; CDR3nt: TGCAGTGCTAGCAAGCTGCTAGCCAAAAACATTCAGTACTTC
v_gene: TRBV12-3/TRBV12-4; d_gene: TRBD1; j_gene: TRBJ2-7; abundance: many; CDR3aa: CASTGTGGHEQYF; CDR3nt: TGTGCCAGCACCGGGACAGGGGGCCATGAGCAGTACTTC
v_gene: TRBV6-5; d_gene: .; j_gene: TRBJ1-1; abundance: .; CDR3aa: CASSYVRGTWAFF; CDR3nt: TGTGCCAGCAGTTACGTTCGAGGGACCTGGGCTTTCTTT
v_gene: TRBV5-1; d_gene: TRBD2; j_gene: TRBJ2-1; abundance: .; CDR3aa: CASSHGGIDTDEQFF; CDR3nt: TGCGCCAGCAGCCACGGGGGGATCGATACGGATGAGCAGTTCTTC
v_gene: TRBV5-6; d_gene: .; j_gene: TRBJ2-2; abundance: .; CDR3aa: CASSPEGTGELFF; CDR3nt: TGTGCCAGCAGCCCGGAGGGCACCGGGGAGCTGTTTTTT
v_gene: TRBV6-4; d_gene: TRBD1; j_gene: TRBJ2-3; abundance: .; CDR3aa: CASSDRGFSTDTQYF; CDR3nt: TGTGCCAGCAGCGACAGGGGGTTTAGCACAGATACGCAGTATTTT
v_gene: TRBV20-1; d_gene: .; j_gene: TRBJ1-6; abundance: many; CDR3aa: CSAAQSGTNNSPLHF; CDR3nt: TGCAGTGCTGCCCAGAGCGGGACCAATAATTCACCCCTCCACTTT
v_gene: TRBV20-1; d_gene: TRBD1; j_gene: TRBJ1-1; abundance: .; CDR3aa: CSGQGNTEAFF; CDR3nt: TGCAGTGGACAGGGGAACACTGAAGCTTTCTTT
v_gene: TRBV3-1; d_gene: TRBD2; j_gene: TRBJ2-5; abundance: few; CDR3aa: CASSLRGGSGETQYF; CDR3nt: TGTGCCAGCAGCCTTCGCGGGGGATCCGGGGAGACCCAGTACTTC
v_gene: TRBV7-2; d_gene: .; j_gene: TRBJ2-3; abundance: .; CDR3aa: CASSLKGLDDTQYF; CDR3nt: TGTGCCAGCAGCTTAAAGGGCCTCGATGATACGCAGTATTTT
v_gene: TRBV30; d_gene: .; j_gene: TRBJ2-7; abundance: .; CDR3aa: CAWSGRPREQYF; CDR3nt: TGTGCCTGGAGTGGGCGTCCGCGCGAGCAGTACTTC
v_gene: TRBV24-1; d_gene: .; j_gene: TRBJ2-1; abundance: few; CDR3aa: CATSDLLHPEQFF; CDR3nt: TGTGCCACCAGTGACCTACTGCACCCCGAGCAGTTCTTC
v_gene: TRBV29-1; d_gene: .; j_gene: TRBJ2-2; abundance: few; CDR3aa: CSVEGRANTGELFF; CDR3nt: TGCAGCGTTGAGGGCAGGGCGAACACCGGGGAGCTGTTTTTT
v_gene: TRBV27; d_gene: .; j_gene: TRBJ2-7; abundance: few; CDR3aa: CASRTRMLGYEQYF; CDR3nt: TGTGCCAGCAGAACCCGAATGTTGGGCTACGAGCAGTACTTC
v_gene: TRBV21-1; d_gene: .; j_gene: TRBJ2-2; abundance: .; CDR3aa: CASSKDRALGTGELFF; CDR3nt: TGTGCCAGCAGCAAAGACAGGGCTTTGGGCACCGGGGAGCTGTTTTTT
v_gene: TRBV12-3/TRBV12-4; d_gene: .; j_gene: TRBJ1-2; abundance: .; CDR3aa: CASSLTRASKGYTF; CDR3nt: TGTGCCAGCAGTCTCACCCGGGCCTCCAAGGGCTACACCTTC
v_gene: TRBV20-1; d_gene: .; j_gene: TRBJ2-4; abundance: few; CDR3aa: CSGGKRAERNIQYF; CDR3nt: TGCAGTGGAGGGAAAAGGGCTGAGAGAAACATTCAGTACTTC
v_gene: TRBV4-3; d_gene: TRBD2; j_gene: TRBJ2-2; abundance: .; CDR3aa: CASSRGGGELFF; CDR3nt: TGCGCCAGCAGCCGCGGGGGCGGGGAGCTGTTTTTT
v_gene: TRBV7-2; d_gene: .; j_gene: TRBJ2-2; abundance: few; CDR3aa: CASSLAPQLGSGELFF; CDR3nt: TGTGCCAGCAGCTTAGCGCCCCAACTAGGTTCCGGGGAGCTGTTTTTT
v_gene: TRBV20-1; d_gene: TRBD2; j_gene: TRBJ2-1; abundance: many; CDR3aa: CSATTSGRYNEQFF; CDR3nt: TGCAGTGCAACGACTAGCGGGCGTTACAATGAGCAGTTCTTC
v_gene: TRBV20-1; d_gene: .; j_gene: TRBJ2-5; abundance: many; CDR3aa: CSAAVTSLETQYF; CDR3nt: TGCAGTGCTGCCGTGACATCTCTAGAGACCCAGTACTTC
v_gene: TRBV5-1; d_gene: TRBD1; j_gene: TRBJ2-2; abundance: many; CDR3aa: CASSSGQGNTGELFF; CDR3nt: TGTGCCAGCAGCTCTGGACAGGGAAATACCGGGGAGCTGTTTTTT
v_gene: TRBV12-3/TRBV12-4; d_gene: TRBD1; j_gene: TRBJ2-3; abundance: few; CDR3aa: CASSFLTGGTDTQYF; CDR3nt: TGTGCCAGCAGTTTTCTCACAGGGGGCACAGATACGCAGTATTTT
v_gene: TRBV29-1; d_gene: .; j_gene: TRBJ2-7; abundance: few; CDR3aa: CSVDEGGREQYF; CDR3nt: TGCAGCGTTGATGAGGGGGGGAGAGAGCAGTACTTC
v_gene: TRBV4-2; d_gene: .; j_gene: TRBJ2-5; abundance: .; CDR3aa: CASSQDFDVGRETQYF; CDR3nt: TGTGCCAGCAGCCAAGATTTTGATGTAGGGCGGGAGACCCAGTACTTC
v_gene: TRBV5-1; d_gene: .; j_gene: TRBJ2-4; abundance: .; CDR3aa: CATVAHIQYF; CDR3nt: TGCGCCACCGTGGCCCACATTCAGTACTTC
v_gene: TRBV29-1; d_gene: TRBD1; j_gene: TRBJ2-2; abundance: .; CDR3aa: CSPRDRDTGELFF; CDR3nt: TGCAGCCCCCGGGACAGGGACACCGGGGAGCTGTTTTTT
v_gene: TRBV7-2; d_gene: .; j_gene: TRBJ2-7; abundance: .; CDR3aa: CASGISDSYFEQYF; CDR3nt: TGTGCCAGCGGGATTTCGGACAGCTACTTCGAGCAGTACTTC
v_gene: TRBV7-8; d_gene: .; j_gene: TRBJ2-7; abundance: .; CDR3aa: CASSLVGVQYF; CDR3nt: TGTGCCAGCAGCTTAGTCGGTGTGCAGTACTTC
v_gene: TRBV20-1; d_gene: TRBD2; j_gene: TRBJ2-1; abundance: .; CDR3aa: CSASGVEREYGQFF; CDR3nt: TGCAGTGCTAGCGGTGTGGAGCGGGAGTACGGGCAGTTCTTC
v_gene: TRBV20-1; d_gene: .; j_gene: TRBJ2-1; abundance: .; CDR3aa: CSARDLWSPGNEEQFF; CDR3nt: TGCAGTGCTAGAGATCTATGGTCCCCCGGTAATGAGGAGCAGTTCTTC
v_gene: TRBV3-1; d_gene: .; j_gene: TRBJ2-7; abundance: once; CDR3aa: CASSPSLVSFVYEQYF; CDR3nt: TGTGCCAGCAGCCCCTCTCTGGTATCTTTCGTTTACGAGCAGTACTTC
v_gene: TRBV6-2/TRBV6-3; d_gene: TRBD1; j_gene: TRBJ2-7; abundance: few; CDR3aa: CASYPYGTGEYEQYF; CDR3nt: TGTGCCAGCTATCCATACGGGACAGGGGAATACGAGCAGTACTTC
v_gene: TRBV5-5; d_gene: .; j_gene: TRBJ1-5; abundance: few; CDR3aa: CASSLLPYQPQHF; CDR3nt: TGTGCCAGCAGCTTACTTCCATATCAGCCCCAGCATTTT
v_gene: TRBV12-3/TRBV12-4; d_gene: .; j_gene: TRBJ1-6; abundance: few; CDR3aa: CASRLGSNNSPLHF; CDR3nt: TGTGCCAGCAGGCTGGGTTCGAATAATTCACCCCTCCACTTT
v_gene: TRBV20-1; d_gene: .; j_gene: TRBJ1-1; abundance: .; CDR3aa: CSARDLRQLNAEAFF; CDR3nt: TGCAGTGCTAGAGATCTCCGGCAACTGAACGCTGAAGCTTTCTTT
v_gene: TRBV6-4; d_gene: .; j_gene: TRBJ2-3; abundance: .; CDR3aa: CASRRGAYLATDTQYF; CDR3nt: TGTGCCAGCCGCCGGGGGGCCTACCTAGCCACAGATACGCAGTATTTT
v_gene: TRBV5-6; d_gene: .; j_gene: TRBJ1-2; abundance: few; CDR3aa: CASGSGSIDLLTAGYTF; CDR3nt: TGTGCCAGCGGATCTGGGAGTATCGACCTCTTAACTGCGGGCTACACCTTC
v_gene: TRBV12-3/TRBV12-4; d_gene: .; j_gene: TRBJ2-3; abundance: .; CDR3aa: CASSLSTAYTDTQYF; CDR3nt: TGTGCCAGCAGTTTATCGACAGCCTACACAGATACGCAGTATTTT
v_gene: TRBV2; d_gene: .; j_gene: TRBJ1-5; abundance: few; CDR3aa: CASSGQADSNQPQHF; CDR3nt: TGTGCCAGCAGTGGACAGGCGGATAGCAATCAGCCCCAGCATTTT